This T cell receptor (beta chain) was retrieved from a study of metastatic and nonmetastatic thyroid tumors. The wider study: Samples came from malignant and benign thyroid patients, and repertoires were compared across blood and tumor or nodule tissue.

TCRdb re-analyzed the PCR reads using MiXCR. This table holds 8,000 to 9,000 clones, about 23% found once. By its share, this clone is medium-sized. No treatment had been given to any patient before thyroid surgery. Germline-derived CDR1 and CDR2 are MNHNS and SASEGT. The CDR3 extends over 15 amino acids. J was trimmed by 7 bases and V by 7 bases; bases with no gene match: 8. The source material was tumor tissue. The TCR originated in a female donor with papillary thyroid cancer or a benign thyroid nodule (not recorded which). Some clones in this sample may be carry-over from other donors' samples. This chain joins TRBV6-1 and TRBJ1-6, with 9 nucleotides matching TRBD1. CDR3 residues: CASTQGQGGNSPLHF. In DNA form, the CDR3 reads TGTGCCAGCACCCAGGGACAGGGAGGAAATTCACCCCTCCACTTT.